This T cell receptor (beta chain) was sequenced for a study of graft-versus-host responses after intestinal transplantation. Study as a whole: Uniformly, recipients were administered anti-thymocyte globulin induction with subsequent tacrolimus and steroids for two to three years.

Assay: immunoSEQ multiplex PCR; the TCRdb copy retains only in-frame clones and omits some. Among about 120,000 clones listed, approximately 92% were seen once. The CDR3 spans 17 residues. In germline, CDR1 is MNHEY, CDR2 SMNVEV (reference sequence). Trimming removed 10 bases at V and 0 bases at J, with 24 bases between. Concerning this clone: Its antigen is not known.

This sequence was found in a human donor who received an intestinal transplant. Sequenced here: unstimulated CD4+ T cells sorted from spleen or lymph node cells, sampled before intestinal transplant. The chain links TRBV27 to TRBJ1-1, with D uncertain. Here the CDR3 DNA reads TGTGCCACCCAAAGCCTCATTAACAGTATTATGAACACTGAAGCTTTCTTT. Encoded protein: CATQSLINSIMNTEAFF.